This T cell receptor beta chain appears in the sequencing data of a study of blood T cell repertoires in COVID-19. The overall study: T cells, B-cell-depleted T cells, or PBMCs provided the cDNA or gDNA that served as material.

This clone was seen once. Deletions cut 1 base from V and 11 bases from J, with 11 bases between. The CDR3 runs 12 residues. Germline V gene sequence: CDR1 MDHEN, CDR2 SYDVKM. Measured with immunoSEQ multiplex PCR; TCRdb has only the in-frame clones, and not every one. The repertoire holds around 290,000 clones, with 88% as singletons. Donors were grouped by their self-reported clinical history. Material: PBMCs or T cells enriched from blood (not recorded which). This sequence joins TRBV28 and TRBJ1-1, with no clear D. The TCR was taken from a woman between 25 and 40 years old who had recovered from COVID-19. The DNA for the CDR3 is TGTGCCAGCAGTTTATTGGCTCGGCGGGCTTTCTTT. It yields the protein CASSLLARRAFF.